This T cell receptor (beta chain) was retrieved from a study of graft-versus-host responses after intestinal transplantation. Study as a whole: Recipients had transplants, and these were multivisceral, liver-intestinal, or isolated intestinal. Following induction with anti-thymocyte globulin, all recipients were given tacrolimus and steroids for three to four years.

Here immunoSEQ multiplex PCR was the method, and the copy in TCRdb shows in-frame clones only, minus some. The data contain some 110,000 clones, around nine tenths of them singletons. On this clone: Its antigen is unidentified.

The CDR3 covers 15 residues. Trimming at V came to 1 base and at J to 8 bases, leaving 5 bases not matched to a gene. The germline CDR1 and CDR2 sequences are SGHAT and FQNNGV. Overall study results and limits: Maximum circulating GvH clone levels tracked with early post-transplant HvG decreases. The marrow of recipients harbored GvH clones, and ileum or blood showed some of them first.

The sequence derives from a human donor who was the organ donor for an intestinal transplant. The sequenced sample was unstimulated CD4+ T cells sorted from spleen or lymph node cells, obtained before transplant. This chain connects TRBV11-2 to TRBJ1-4; the match to TRBD1 covers 9 bases. CDR3 coding DNA: TGTGCCAGCAGCTTAGTGGGGACAGGGTGGGAAAAACTGTTTTTT. Amino acid sequence: CASSLVGTGWEKLFF.